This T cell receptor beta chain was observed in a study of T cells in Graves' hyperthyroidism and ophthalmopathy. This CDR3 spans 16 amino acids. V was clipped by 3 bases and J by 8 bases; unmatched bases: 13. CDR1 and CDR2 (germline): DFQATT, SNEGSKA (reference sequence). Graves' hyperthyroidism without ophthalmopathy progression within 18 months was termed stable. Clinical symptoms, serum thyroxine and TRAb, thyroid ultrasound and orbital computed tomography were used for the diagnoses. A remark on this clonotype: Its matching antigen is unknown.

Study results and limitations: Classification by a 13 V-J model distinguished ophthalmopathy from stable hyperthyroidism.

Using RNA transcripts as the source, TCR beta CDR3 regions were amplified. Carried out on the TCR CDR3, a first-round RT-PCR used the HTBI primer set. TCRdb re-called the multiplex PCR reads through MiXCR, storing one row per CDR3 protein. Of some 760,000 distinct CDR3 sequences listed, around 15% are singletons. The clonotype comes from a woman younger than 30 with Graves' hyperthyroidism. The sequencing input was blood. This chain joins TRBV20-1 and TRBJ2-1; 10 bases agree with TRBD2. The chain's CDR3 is CSARNPRSGRTDEQFF. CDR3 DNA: TGCAGTGCTAGGAACCCCCGTAGCGGGAGGACGGATGAGCAGTTCTTC.